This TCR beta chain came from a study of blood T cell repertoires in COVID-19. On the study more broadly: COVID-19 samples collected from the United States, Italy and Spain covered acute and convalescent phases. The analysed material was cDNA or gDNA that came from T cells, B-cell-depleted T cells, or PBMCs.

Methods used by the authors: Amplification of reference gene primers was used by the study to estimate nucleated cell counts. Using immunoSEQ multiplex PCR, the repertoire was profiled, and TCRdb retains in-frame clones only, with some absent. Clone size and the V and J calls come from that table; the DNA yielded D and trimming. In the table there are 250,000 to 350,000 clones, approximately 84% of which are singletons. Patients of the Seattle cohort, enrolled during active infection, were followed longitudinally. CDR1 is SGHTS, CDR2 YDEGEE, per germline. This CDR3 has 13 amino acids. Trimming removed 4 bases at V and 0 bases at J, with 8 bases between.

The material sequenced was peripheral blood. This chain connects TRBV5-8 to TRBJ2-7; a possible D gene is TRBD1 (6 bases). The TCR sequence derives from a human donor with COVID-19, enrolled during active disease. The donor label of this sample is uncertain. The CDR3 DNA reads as TGTGCCAGCAGCGGGGACACCTCCTACGAGCAGTACTTC. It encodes CASSGDTSYEQYF.